This TCR beta chain is drawn from a study of blood T cell repertoires in COVID-19. Across the study: Whether acute or convalescent, the COVID-19 samples came from the United States, Italy and Spain. T cells, B-cell-depleted T cells, or PBMCs supplied cDNA or gDNA.

Study processing details: Amplifying reference gene primers gave estimates of nucleated cell counts. The table came from immunoSEQ multiplex PCR; TCRdb's copy has only in-frame clones and leaves some out. V, J and clone size are taken as reported in that table, and D and trimming were inferred from the DNA itself. The sample includes about 270,000 clones, around 83% of them seen just once. J lost 1 base, V lost 0 bases, and 0 bases had no gene match. This CDR3 contains 15 residues. Germline values: CDR1 SGHNT, CDR2 YYREEE (reference sequence). Sequencing input: peripheral blood. This TCR was recovered from a man older than 75 with acute or convalescent COVID-19. J is TRBJ2-1 and V is TRBV5-4; 8 bases agree with TRBD1. The CDR3 reads CASSLDRGSYNEQFF. As DNA, the CDR3 is TGTGCCAGCAGCTTGGACAGGGGGTCCTACAATGAGCAGTTCTTC.